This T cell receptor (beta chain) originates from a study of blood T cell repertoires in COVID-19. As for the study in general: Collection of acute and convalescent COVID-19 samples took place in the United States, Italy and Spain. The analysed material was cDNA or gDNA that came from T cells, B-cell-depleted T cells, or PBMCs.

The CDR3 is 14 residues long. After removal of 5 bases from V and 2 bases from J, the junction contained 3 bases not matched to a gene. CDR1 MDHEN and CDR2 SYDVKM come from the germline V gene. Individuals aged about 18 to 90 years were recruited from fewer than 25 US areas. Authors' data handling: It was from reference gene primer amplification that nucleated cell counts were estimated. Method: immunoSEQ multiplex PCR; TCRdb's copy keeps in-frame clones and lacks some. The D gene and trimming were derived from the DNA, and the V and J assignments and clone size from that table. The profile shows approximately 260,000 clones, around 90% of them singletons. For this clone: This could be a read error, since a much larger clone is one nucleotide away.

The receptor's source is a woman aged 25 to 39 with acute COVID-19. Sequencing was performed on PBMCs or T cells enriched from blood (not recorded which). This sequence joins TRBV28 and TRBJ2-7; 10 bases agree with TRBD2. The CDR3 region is CASSPGLATYEQYF. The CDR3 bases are TGTGCCAGCAGTCCGGGACTAGCGACCTACGAGCAGTACTTC.